Below, 18 T cell receptor beta chains from the same sample are listed, as sequenced in a study of T cells in Graves' hyperthyroidism and ophthalmopathy. Amplified TCR beta CDR3 regions derived from RNA transcripts. A first-round RT-PCR of the TCR CDR3 used the HTBI primer set. From the multiplex PCR reads, TCRdb called clonotypes with MiXCR, one entry per CDR3 protein. The sample yields 370,000 or so distinct CDR3 sequences, 15% to 19% seen once. Specimen: blood. Receptors originate from a woman aged 18-29 years with Graves' hyperthyroidism that later progressed to Graves' ophthalmopathy.

This clonotype was counted at least ten times. This chain connects TRBV3-1 to TRBJ2-4, with D possibly being TRBD1 (5 bases). In germline, CDR1 is LGHDT, CDR2 YNNKEL (reference sequence). The CDR3 runs to 14 residues. V was pared by 6 bases and J by 1 base, with 10 bases between. CDR3 amino acids: CASRTAYAKNIQYF. DNA of the CDR3: TGTGCCAGCAGGACAGCTTACGCCAAAAACATTCAGTACTTC. Based on the CDR3 plus reference TRBV3-1 and TRBJ2-4, the full variable domain is DTAVSQTPKYLVTQMGNDKSIKCEQNLGHDTMYWYKQDSKKFLKIMFSYNNKELIINETVPNRFSPKSPDKAHLNLHINSLELGDSAVYFCASRTAYAKNIQYFGAGTRLSVL.

This clonotype was detected a few times. The gene calls are TRBV7-6 and TRBJ2-4, with 7 bases matching TRBD2. Germline V gene sequence: CDR1 SGHVS, CDR2 FNYEAQ. Trimming at V came to 1 base and at J to 1 base, leaving 4 bases not matched to a gene. This CDR3 comprises 16 residues. CDR3 in DNA: TGTGCCAGCAGCTTAGGATCTAGCGGTGCCAAAAACATTCAGTACTTC. This encodes CASSLGSSGAKNIQYF.

This clonotype was counted a few times. The chain combines TRBV18 with TRBJ1-2; 9 positions match TRBD1. CDR3 size: 15 residues. V was pared by 3 bases and J by 4 bases, with 6 bases of the junction left unmatched. Germline loops: CDR1 KGHSH, CDR2 LQKENI. CDR3 nucleotide sequence: TGTGCCAGCTCACCCGGAGCGACAGGGGGCTATGGCTACACCTTC. Translating gives CASSPGATGGYGYTF.

This clonotype was counted at least ten times. This rearrangement joins TRBV2 to TRBJ2-1; 12 nucleotides match TRBD2. Germline V CDR1 and CDR2: SNHLY, FYNNEI. The CDR3 has 14 amino acids. Trimming at V came to 4 bases and at J to 10 bases, leaving 5 bases not matched to a gene. The CDR3 DNA follows: TGTGCCAGCAGTGTTACGACTAGCGGGAGAGAGCAGTTCTTC. This translates into CASSVTTSGREQFF.

Ten or more counts support this clonotype. DNA for the CDR3: TGTGCCAGCAGTGAAGGCGGGGGCCAGTACTTC. Amino acids: CASSEGGGQYF. The rearrangement uses TRBV2 and TRBJ2-5; 7 bases agree with TRBD2. This CDR3 contains 11 residues. Germline CDR1 SNHLY, CDR2 FYNNEI. V lost 1 base and J lost 10; bases outside the gene matches: 0. Full variable domain (missing parts from reference TRBV2 and TRBJ2-5): EPEVTQTPSHQVTQMGQEVILRCVPISNHLYFYWYRQILGQKVEFLVSFYNNEISEKSEIFDDQFSVERPDGSNFTLKIRSTKLEDSAMYFCASSEGGGQYFGPGTRLLVL.

This clonotype was found many times. V usage is TRBV7-9 and J usage is TRBJ1-2; 7 nucleotides line up with TRBD1. Germline values: CDR1 SEHNR, CDR2 FQNEAQ (reference sequence). V shed 5 bases and J 3 bases; nucleotides not matched to a gene: 6. This CDR3 is built from 14 residues. The CDR3 DNA sequence: TGTGCCAGCAGCCGCACAGGGGAAGACTATGGCTACACCTTC. Translated, it gives CASSRTGEDYGYTF.

This clonotype was picked up many times. V gene TRBV25-1 combines with J gene TRBJ2-7; D is undetermined. Germline V gives CDR1 MGHDK, CDR2 SYGVNS. V lost 3 bases, J lost 0 bases, and 15 bases lay in between. CDR3 size: 16 residues. Here the CDR3 reads CASSDGPRIISYEQYF. Here the CDR3 DNA reads TGTGCCAGCAGTGACGGACCAAGAATCATCTCCTACGAGCAGTACTTC.

This clonotype was seen many times. The chain employs TRBV30 and TRBJ1-4, with D tentatively TRBD1 (5 bases). The ends were cut back, 0 bases at V and 6 bases at J, with 11 bases in the middle. This CDR3 has 14 residues. Germline CDR1 reads GTSNPN; CDR2 reads SVGIG (reference sequence). CDR3 sequence reads: CAWSVGGSDEKLFF. Written as DNA, the CDR3 is TGTGCCTGGAGTGTTGGGGGAAGCGATGAAAAACTGTTTTTT.

This rearrangement joins TRBV19 to TRBJ2-5, with D unclear. Germline-derived CDR1 and CDR2 are LNHDA and SQIVND (reference sequence). The V gene lost 9 bases and the J gene lost 1 base, with 15 bases spanning the gap. The CDR3 loop spans 14 amino acids. CDR3 in DNA: TGTGCCAGCAGTGCTCGGGCAGGCCAAGAGACCCAGTACTTC. Protein product: CASSARAGQETQYF. The full variable domain, its missing parts supplied by reference TRBV19 and TRBJ2-5, is DGGITQSPKYLFRKEGQNVTLSCEQNLNHDAMYWYRQDPGQGLRLIYYSQIVNDFQKGDIAEGYSVSREKKESFPLTVTSAQKNPTAFYLCASSARAGQETQYFGPGTRLLVL.

Only a few counts were recorded for this clonotype. The chain is built from TRBV15 and TRBJ1-4; maybe TRBD1 (5 bases). Trimming stripped 0 bases from V and 2 bases from J, with 10 bases between. Germline V lookup: CDR1 LNHNV, CDR2 YYDKDF (reference sequence). The CDR3 is made up of 16 amino acids. CDR3 region: CATSRDRQSTNEKLFF. CDR3 DNA sequence: TGTGCCACCAGCAGAGATAGACAGTCCACTAATGAAAAACTGTTTTTT.

This clonotype was counted many times. This chain links TRBV18 with TRBJ2-1; TRBD2 matches at 10 bases. After removal of 3 bases from V and 2 bases from J, the junction contained 4 bases not matched to a gene. Germline loops: CDR1 KGHSH, CDR2 LQKENI. The CDR3 is 16 amino acids. The CDR3 is CASSPQLAGPYNEQFF. The CDR3 DNA reads TGTGCCAGCTCACCCCAACTAGCGGGACCCTACAATGAGCAGTTCTTC.

In this sample, this clonotype turned up many times. This chain connects TRBV7-6 to TRBJ2-3; 14 bases agree with TRBD2. CDR3 length: 18 residues. Germline V CDR1 and CDR2: SGHVS, FNYEAQ. V shed 3 bases and J 2 bases; nucleotides not matched to a gene: 7. The CDR3 protein is CASSFRTSGRRPTDTQYF. The CDR3 DNA reads as TGTGCCAGCAGCTTTAGGACTAGCGGGAGGCGCCCCACAGATACGCAGTATTTT.

The sample holds many counts of this clonotype. The chain recombines TRBV11-2 with TRBJ2-5; TRBD1 matches at 8 bases. CDR3 length: 13 residues. V shed 3 bases, J shed 4 bases, and the junction held 1 base outside the gene matches. Germline lookup yields CDR1 SGHAT and CDR2 FQNNGV. The CDR3 DNA is TGTGCCAGCAGCTTGACAGGGGCAGAGACCCAGTACTTC. It encodes CASSLTGAETQYF.

In its sample, this clonotype was seen a few times. The V call is TRBV20-1, the J call TRBJ2-2; 12 nucleotides match TRBD2. The CDR3 length is 15 residues. The germline V gene encodes CDR1 DFQATT and CDR2 SNEGSKA (reference sequence). Trimming at V came to 1 base and at J to 5 bases, leaving 2 bases not matched to a gene. In DNA form, the CDR3 reads TGCAGTGCTAGAGCTAGCGGGAGGGTAACCGGGGAGCTGTTTTTT. Its translation: CSARASGRVTGELFF.

The rearrangement uses TRBV5-1 and TRBJ1-4; possibly TRBD1 for D (6 bases). V dropped 1 base and J dropped 4 bases, with 14 bases sitting between them. In germline, CDR1 is SGHRS, CDR2 YFSETQ. The CDR3 has 16 amino acids. The CDR3 bases are TGCGCCAGCAGCTTGAACGCAGGGGTTGGTAATGAAAAACTGTTTTTT. Protein: CASSLNAGVGNEKLFF. The full variable domain, in which reference TRBV5-1 and TRBJ1-4 provide the parts outside the CDR3, is KAGVTQTPRYLIKTRGQQVTLSCSPISGHRSVSWYQQTPGQGLQFLFEYFSETQRNKGNFPGRFSGRQFSNSRSEMNVSTLELGDSALYLCASSLNAGVGNEKLFFGSGTQLSVL.

The chain recombines TRBV24-1 with TRBJ1-6, with a weak D call TRBD1 (6 bases). V was clipped by 4 bases and J by 7 bases, with 13 bases between them. Germline CDR1 KGHDR, CDR2 SFDVKD. CDR3 length: 15 residues. DNA for the CDR3: TGTGCCACCAGTGAGGGTCAGGGGTACAATTCACCCCTCCACTTT. Protein: CATSEGQGYNSPLHF.

This clonotype was detected many times. The chain employs TRBV5-1 and TRBJ2-3, with 8 bases matching TRBD1. The CDR3 has 17 residues. CDR1 is SGHRS, CDR2 YFSETQ, per germline. The ends lost 2 bases at V and 3 bases at J; junction bases unmatched: 11. The CDR3 nucleotides read TGCGCCAGCAGCTTCGAGGGACAGGCGAGGAGAACAGATACGCAGTATTTT. Translated, it gives CASSFEGQARRTDTQYF. The full variable domain, rest sourced from reference TRBV5-1 and TRBJ2-3, is KAGVTQTPRYLIKTRGQQVTLSCSPISGHRSVSWYQQTPGQGLQFLFEYFSETQRNKGNFPGRFSGRQFSNSRSEMNVSTLELGDSALYLCASSFEGQARRTDTQYFGPGTRLTVL.

This clonotype showed up just a few times. A read error may account for a junction end that differs from germline. The V call is TRBV20-1, the J call TRBJ2-5; no definite D call. Germline V gene data show CDR1 as DFQATT and CDR2 as SNEGSKA (reference sequence). CDR3 size: 12 residues. The CDR3 nucleotides are TGCAGTGCTCTCGACCTACAAGAGGCCCAGTACTTC. This translates into CSALDLQEAQYF.